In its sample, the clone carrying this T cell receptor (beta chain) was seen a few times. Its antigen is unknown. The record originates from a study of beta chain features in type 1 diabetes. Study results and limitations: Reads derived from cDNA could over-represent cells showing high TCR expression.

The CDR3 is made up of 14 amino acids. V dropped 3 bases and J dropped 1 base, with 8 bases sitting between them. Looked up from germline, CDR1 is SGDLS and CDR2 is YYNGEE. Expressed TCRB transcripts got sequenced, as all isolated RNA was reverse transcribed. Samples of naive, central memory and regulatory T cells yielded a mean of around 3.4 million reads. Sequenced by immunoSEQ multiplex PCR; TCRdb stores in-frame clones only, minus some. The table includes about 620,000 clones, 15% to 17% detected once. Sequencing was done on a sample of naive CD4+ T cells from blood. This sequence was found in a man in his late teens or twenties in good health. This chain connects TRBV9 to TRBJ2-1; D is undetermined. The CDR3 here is CASSALLSYNEQFF. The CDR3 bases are TGTGCCAGCAGCGCCCTCCTTTCCTACAATGAGCAGTTCTTC. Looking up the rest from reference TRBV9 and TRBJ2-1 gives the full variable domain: DSGVTQTPKHLITATGQRVTLRCSPRSGDLSVYWYQQSLDQGLQFLIQYYNGEERAKGNILERFSAQQFPDLHSELNLSSLELGDSALYFCASSALLSYNEQFFGPGTRLTVL.